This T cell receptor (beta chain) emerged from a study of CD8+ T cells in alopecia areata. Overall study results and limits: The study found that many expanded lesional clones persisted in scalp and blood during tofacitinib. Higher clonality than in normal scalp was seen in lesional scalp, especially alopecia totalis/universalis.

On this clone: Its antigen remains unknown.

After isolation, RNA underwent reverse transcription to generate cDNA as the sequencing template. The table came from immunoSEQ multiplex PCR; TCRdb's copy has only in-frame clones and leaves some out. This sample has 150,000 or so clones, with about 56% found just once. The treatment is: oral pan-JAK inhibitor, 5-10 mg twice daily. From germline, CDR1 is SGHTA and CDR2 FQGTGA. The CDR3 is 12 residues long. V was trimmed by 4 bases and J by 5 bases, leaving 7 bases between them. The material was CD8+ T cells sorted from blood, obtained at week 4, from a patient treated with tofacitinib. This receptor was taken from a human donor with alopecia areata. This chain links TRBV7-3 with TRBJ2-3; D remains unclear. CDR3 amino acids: CASSSHGDTQYF. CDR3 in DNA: TGTGCCAGCAGCTCCCACGGAGATACGCAGTATTTT.